The sequence of this T cell receptor beta chain was determined in a study of blood T cell repertoires in COVID-19. In germline, CDR1 is MNHEY, CDR2 SVGAGI. V lost 6 bases, J lost 0 bases, and 8 bases lay in between. The CDR3 length is 13 residues. Produced via immunoSEQ multiplex PCR; TCRdb's table is partial and in-frame only. The sample yields about 16,000 clones, around nine tenths seen once. This clone was observed a few times. This sequence originates from a human donor in a cohort sampled during active COVID-19. Material for sequencing was peripheral blood. The V gene is TRBV6-5, the J gene TRBJ1-1, with D maybe TRBD1 (5 bases). CDR3 in amino acids: CASRGGMNTEAFF. The CDR3 coding sequence is TGTGCCAGCAGGGGGGGAATGAACACTGAAGCTTTCTTT.